Below are 2 T cell receptor beta chains sequenced from a single sample in a study of CD8 T cells in ankylosing spondylitis. TCRdb passed the 5' RACE reads through MiXCR, listing each CDR3 protein once. The sample lists fewer than 180,000 distinct CDR3 sequences, around 45% occurring once. What was sequenced was synovial fluid, either unsorted or a sorted T cell fraction (not recorded which). The receptors come from a male donor with ankylosing spondylitis.

The chain carries TRBV11-2 and TRBJ2-3, with D perhaps TRBD2 (7 bases). There are 16 residues in the CDR3. Germline CDR1 reads SGHAT; CDR2 reads FQNNGV. Trimming pared 4 bases from V and 3 bases from J, leaving 17 bases between. This CDR3 reads CASSSAGGGRTDTQYF. The CDR3 DNA sequence: TGTGCCAGCAGCTCCGCTGGGGGGGGGCGAACAGATACGCAGTATTTT.

There are many counts of this clonotype. The V call is TRBV20-1, the J call TRBJ1-3; 7 nucleotides match TRBD1. J lost 0 bases, V lost 2 bases, and 13 bases had no gene match. This CDR3 comprises 18 residues. The germline gives CDR1 DFQATT, CDR2 SNEGSKA (reference sequence). CDR3 bases: TGCAGTGCTAGATGGGACAGCATCTCTCCGAGCTCTGGAAACACCATATATTTT. Residues: CSARWDSISPSSGNTIYF.